Below, one T cell receptor (beta chain) is given with its context. A few counts support this clonotype. Its recognized antigen is unknown. Per-nucleotide qualities are absent, and no much larger clonotype sits a single base away. From the cysteine up to the phenylalanine, the CDR3 has a length of 11 residues. Just the 33-base CDR3 DNA is kept, in frame starting at base 1. Trimming at the junction amounts to 3 bases on V and 15 bases on J, and the germline ends lie 10 bases apart. The CDR1 and CDR2 encoded by the germline V gene are SGDLS and YYNGEE. This sample stems from a study of T-cell memory formation after mild COVID-19 (dated by TCRdb to the early 2020s). Concerning the study at large: TCR sequence clusters from the two donors were largely donor specific. Longitudinal TCRalpha and TCRbeta repertoire sequencing tracked T-cell clones expanding and contracting after mild COVID-19 in two donors. The cohort comprised two young, previously healthy adult volunteers, one female and one male. General conclusions and limits of the study: Contracting CD4+ clones appeared mostly in the CM and EM memory subsets, whereas CD8+ clones were enriched in EMRA. The detection of some responding clones in pre-infection memory suggests that pre-existing cross-reactive memory T cells joined the SARS-CoV-2 response. Balanced CD4/CD8 phenotypes were observed for clones contracting from day 15 to 85, whereas a bias towards CD4+ was observed for a second wave of clones expanding from day 15 to 37. The second-wave clones that peaked on day 37 were not confirmed to be SARS-CoV-2 specific. Only a couple of mild cases were covered by the study, and larger cohorts that include severe cases with pre-infection samples were considered necessary.

PBMCs were isolated by Ficoll-Paque density gradient centrifugation. The data were produced on an Illumina NovaSeq 6000. cDNA libraries for TCRalpha and TCRbeta were prepared by 5'RACE using constant-segment primers, with sample barcodes and unique molecular identifiers added. Trizol reagent was used to extract RNA from every sample. Library amplification was performed in two PCR steps, and a second sample barcode and Illumina TruSeq adapters were introduced in the second step. Sequencing of libraries was performed on an Illumina NovaSeq with 2 x 150 bp paired-end reads. In the paper's pipeline: With migec v1.2.7, reads were demultiplexed and then collapsed into UMI-guided consensus sequences. Using mixcr v2.1.11, the UMI consensuses were aligned to TRA and TRB V and J templates and assembled into clonotypes. A clonotype was counted as expanded or contracted only if both edgeR and NoisET called the change significant, with noise models trained on biological replicates. For edgeR calls, a false discovery rate-adjusted p below 0.01 and a log2 fold-change threshold of 1 were applied. As an exploratory analysis of dynamics, PCA with hierarchical clustering was applied to max-normalized trajectories of the 1000 most abundant clonotypes. The CD4 or CD8 phenotype of responding clones was assigned using the separately sequenced CD4+ and CD8+ repertoires. Starting from the raw public reads, TCRdb applied fastp trimming at Q25, assembled clones with MiXCR and retained in-frame beta chains. CDR3 protein duplicates are merged, each entry listing the most common genes and DNA. TCRdb's processing, not the authors', yielded these V and J calls. Across this sample there are around 340,000 distinct CDR3 sequences, with 10% to 15% seen only once. The biggest ten clones account for 20% to 25% of the sample.

This TCR derives from a man aged 18 to 30 who had mild COVID-19 (a few samples of this study predate the infection). The sample titles of this study are shuffled in the database, so cell type and time point are left out; the donor was told from shared clones. Sequenced: PBMCs or a T cell subset sorted from them (not recorded which). In this chain, TRBV9 is recombined with TRBJ1-6, and TRBD1 may be the D gene, going by 5 matching bases. For the CDR3, the sequence is CASSARGLLHF. The bases are TGTGCCAGCAGCGCCCGGGGCCTCCTCCACTTT.